This is a list of T cell receptor beta chains from one sample in a study of shared clonotypes between healthy human individuals. Libraries were prepared by immunoSEQ multiplex PCR; TCRdb keeps only in-frame clonotypes and omits some of them. This sample has roughly 2.1 million clones; more than 85% occur once, and the top ten carry approximately 1.7%. Sequencing was performed on naive CD8+ T cells from PBMCs. The receptors were gathered from a man between 18 and 29 years old in good health. Some clones in this sample may be carry-over from other donors' samples. Each CDR3 is given without its conserved first and last residue.

J gene: TRBJ2-7; CDR3 length: 11; V gene: TRBV4-1; CDR3 protein: ASSPRGRSEQY
J gene: TRBJ2-1; CDR3 length: 13; V gene: TRBV5-4; CDR3 protein: ASSMVAGSYNEQF
J gene: TRBJ2-1; CDR3 length: 14; V gene: TRBV4-1; CDR3 protein: ASSQVPGTGFNEQF
J gene: TRBJ2-7; CDR3 length: 10; V gene: TRBV19; CDR3 protein: ASSADTSEQY
J gene: TRBJ1-1; CDR3 length: 15; V gene: TRBV7-7; CDR3 protein: ASSLRIRGYLNTEAF
J gene: TRBJ2-5; CDR3 length: 13; V gene: TRBV7-8; CDR3 protein: ASSPLAGVGETQY
J gene: TRBJ1-1; CDR3 length: 12; V gene: TRBV6-1; CDR3 protein: ASSSAIRGTEAF
J gene: TRBJ1-1; CDR3 length: 11; V gene: TRBV5-8; CDR3 protein: ASSPMGATEAF
J gene: TRBJ2-1; CDR3 length: 10; V gene: TRBV25-1; CDR3 protein: ASSDLRIEQF
J gene: TRBJ2-1; CDR3 length: 11; V gene: TRBV19; CDR3 protein: ASSPGGDHEQF
J gene: TRBJ2-3; CDR3 length: 13; V gene: TRBV5-1; CDR3 protein: ASSLTQGAVDTQY
J gene: TRBJ2-7; CDR3 length: 11; V gene: TRBV6-6; CDR3 protein: ASSYSKTNEQY
J gene: TRBJ1-1; CDR3 length: 12; V gene: TRBV27; CDR3 protein: ASSSLYGGSEAF
J gene: TRBJ2-1; CDR3 length: 17; V gene: TRBV9; CDR3 protein: ASSVGGAMGTGRNNEQF
J gene: TRBJ1-1; CDR3 length: 12; V gene: TRBV6-1; CDR3 protein: ASSEALRNTEAF
J gene: TRBJ1-1; CDR3 length: 12; V gene: TRBV5-6; CDR3 protein: ASSWRGGNTEAF
J gene: TRBJ1-5; CDR3 length: 12; V gene: TRBV19; CDR3 protein: ASSFQGGNQPQH
J gene: TRBJ2-5; CDR3 length: 11; V gene: TRBV27; CDR3 protein: ASSFFGRETQY
J gene: NA; CDR3 length: 14; V gene: TRBV29-1; CDR3 protein: SVAVLAGVKGGEQY
J gene: TRBJ1-2; CDR3 length: 14; V gene: TRBV11-2; CDR3 protein: ASSLVHRPTNYGYT
J gene: TRBJ2-3; CDR3 length: 13; V gene: TRBV28; CDR3 protein: ASSPTSGASGTQY
J gene: TRBJ2-7; CDR3 length: 13; V gene: TRBV6-1; CDR3 protein: ASSEGASAYYEQY
J gene: TRBJ2-7; CDR3 length: 13; V gene: TRBV4-3; CDR3 protein: ASSRAGTEYYEQY
J gene: TRBJ2-2; CDR3 length: 9; V gene: TRBV10-3; CDR3 protein: AISELGELF
J gene: TRBJ1-4; CDR3 length: 12; V gene: TRBV5-1; CDR3 protein: ASSSGQGGEKLF
J gene: TRBJ2-1; CDR3 length: 13; V gene: TRBV28; CDR3 protein: ASSFATGSYNEQF
J gene: TRBJ2-6; CDR3 length: 15; V gene: TRBV7-9; CDR3 protein: ASSPKVLSPGANVLT
J gene: TRBJ2-7; CDR3 length: 13; V gene: TRBV27; CDR3 protein: ASSLTSGRIHEQY
J gene: TRBJ1-2; CDR3 length: 13; V gene: TRBV13; CDR3 protein: ASSLGRGTGNGYT
J gene: TRBJ1-1; CDR3 length: 9; V gene: TRBV30; CDR3 protein: AWNGGTEAF
J gene: TRBJ2-7; CDR3 length: 11; V gene: TRBV6-1; CDR3 protein: ASSEPGSYEQY
J gene: TRBJ2-7; CDR3 length: 12; V gene: TRBV4-1; CDR3 protein: ASSQRDSGYEQY
J gene: TRBJ1-1; CDR3 length: 12; V gene: TRBV25-1; CDR3 protein: ASSELGGGTEAF
J gene: TRBJ2-7; CDR3 length: 9; V gene: TRBV28; CDR3 protein: ASSFFGEQY
J gene: TRBJ2-1; CDR3 length: 13; V gene: TRBV9; CDR3 protein: ASSVAIGDFNEQF
J gene: TRBJ2-3; CDR3 length: 11; V gene: TRBV10-3; CDR3 protein: AIRGGGADTQY
J gene: TRBJ2-3; CDR3 length: 13; V gene: TRBV28; CDR3 protein: ASSSGTKQLDTQY
J gene: TRBJ1-2; CDR3 length: 7; V gene: TRBV23-1; CDR3 protein: ASGEKGT
J gene: TRBJ2-1; CDR3 length: 13; V gene: TRBV4-3; CDR3 protein: ASSPTSGRVDEQF
J gene: TRBJ2-1; CDR3 length: 9; V gene: TRBV20-1; CDR3 protein: SARVYNEQF
J gene: TRBJ1-2; CDR3 length: 13; V gene: TRBV9; CDR3 protein: ASSVGDRVSAGYT
J gene: TRBJ1-4; CDR3 length: 15; V gene: TRBV4-3; CDR3 protein: ASSQDGGGATNEKLF
J gene: TRBJ2-7; CDR3 length: 12; V gene: TRBV4-1; CDR3 protein: ASSQYSQGYEQY
J gene: TRBJ2-2; CDR3 length: 13; V gene: TRBV9; CDR3 protein: ASSAQGEDTGELF
J gene: TRBJ2-7; CDR3 length: 12; V gene: TRBV5-1; CDR3 protein: ASTSLQGADEQY
J gene: TRBJ2-7; CDR3 length: 11; V gene: TRBV6-1; CDR3 protein: ASSEGYSYEQY
J gene: TRBJ2-4; CDR3 length: 10; V gene: TRBV14; CDR3 protein: ASSPGGPIQY
J gene: TRBJ2-1; CDR3 length: 10; V gene: TRBV27; CDR3 protein: ASSSPRNEQF
J gene: TRBJ2-4; CDR3 length: 15; V gene: TRBV27; CDR3 protein: ASRGQGPFLAKNIQY
J gene: TRBJ2-3; CDR3 length: 15; V gene: TRBV29-1; CDR3 protein: SVDLFSGRLSTDTQY
J gene: TRBJ2-3; CDR3 length: 13; V gene: TRBV19; CDR3 protein: ASSIVGTDTDTQY
J gene: TRBJ2-2; CDR3 length: 14; V gene: TRBV19; CDR3 protein: ASTAVRDLGTGELF
J gene: TRBJ2-1; CDR3 length: 13; V gene: TRBV19; CDR3 protein: ASSITSGPYNEQF